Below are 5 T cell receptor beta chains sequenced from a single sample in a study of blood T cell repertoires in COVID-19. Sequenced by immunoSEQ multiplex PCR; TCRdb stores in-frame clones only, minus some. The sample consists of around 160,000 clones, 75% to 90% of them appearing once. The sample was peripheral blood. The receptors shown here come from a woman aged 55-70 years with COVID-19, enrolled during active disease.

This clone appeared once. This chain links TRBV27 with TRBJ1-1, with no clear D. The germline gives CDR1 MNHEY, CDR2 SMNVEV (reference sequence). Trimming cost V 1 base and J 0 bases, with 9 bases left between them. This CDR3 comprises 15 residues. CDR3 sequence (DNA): TGTGCCAGCAGTTTATGGGCGGGGATGAACACTGAAGCTTTCTTT. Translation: CASSLWAGMNTEAFF.

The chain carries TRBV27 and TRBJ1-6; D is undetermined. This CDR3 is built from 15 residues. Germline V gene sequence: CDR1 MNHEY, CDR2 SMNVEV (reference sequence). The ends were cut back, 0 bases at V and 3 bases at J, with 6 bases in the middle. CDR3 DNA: TGTGCCAGCAGTTTATCGGGCTTCTATAATTCACCCCTCCACTTT. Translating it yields CASSLSGFYNSPLHF.

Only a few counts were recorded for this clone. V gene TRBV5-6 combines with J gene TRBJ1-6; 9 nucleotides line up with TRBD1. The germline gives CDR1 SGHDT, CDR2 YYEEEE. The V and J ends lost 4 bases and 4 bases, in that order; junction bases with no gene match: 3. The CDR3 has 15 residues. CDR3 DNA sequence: TGTGCCAGCAGCCAAGGGACAGGGTATAATTCACCCCTCCACTTT. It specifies CASSQGTGYNSPLHF.

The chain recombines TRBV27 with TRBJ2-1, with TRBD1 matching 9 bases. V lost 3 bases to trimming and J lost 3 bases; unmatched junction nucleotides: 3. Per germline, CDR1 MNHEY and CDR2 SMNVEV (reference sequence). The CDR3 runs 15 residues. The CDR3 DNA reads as TGTGCCAGCAGTTTTAGGGGACAGGGCTACAATGAGCAGTTCTTC. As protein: CASSFRGQGYNEQFF.

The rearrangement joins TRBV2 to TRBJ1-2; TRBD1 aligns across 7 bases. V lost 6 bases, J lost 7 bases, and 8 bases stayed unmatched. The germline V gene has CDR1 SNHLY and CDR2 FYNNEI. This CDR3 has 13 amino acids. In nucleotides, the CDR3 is TGTGCCAGCAGCCAGACAGGGATCAGTGGCTACACCTTC. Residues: CASSQTGISGYTF.